The 7 T cell receptor beta chains presented below share a single source sample, sequenced in a study of glioma-infiltrating T cells. The iRepertoire nested amplicon-rescue multiplex PCR amplified TCR alpha and beta CDR3s from RNA. TCRdb analysed the multiplex PCR reads with MiXCR anew, one entry per CDR3 protein. This sample has some 99,000 distinct CDR3 sequences; about 25% occur once, and the top ten carry 35%. The material sequenced was glioma tissue, nonneoplastic brain tissue, or PBMCs (not recorded which). Receptor source: a human donor with low-grade glioma or glioblastoma, undergoing nonglioma brain surgery, or in good health (not recorded which).

This clonotype has just a few counts. J is TRBJ1-4 and V is TRBV18, with TRBD1 as a possible D gene (5 bases). V was shortened by 0 bases and J by 4 bases, with 12 bases between the two germline ends. Germline V gene data show CDR1 as KGHSH and CDR2 as LQKENI. The CDR3 loop spans 16 amino acids. The CDR3 DNA is TGTGCCAGCTCACCACCGAGGGGCAGTGTTAATGAAAAACTGTTTTTT. Residues: CASSPPRGSVNEKLFF. The whole variable domain, remainder taken from reference TRBV18 and TRBJ1-4, is NAGVMQNPRHLVRRRGQEARLRCSPMKGHSHVYWYRQLPEEGLKFMVYLQKENIIDESGMPKERFSAEFPKEGPSILRIQQVVRGDSAAYFCASSPPRGSVNEKLFFGSGTQLSVL.

The V call is TRBV20-1, the J call TRBJ1-2; 9 nucleotides agree with TRBD1. CDR3 length: 14 residues. The V gene end was trimmed by 1 base and the J gene end by 7 bases; junction bases not matched to a gene: 7. CDR1 is DFQATT, CDR2 SNEGSKA, per germline (reference sequence). For the CDR3, the DNA is TGCAGTGCTAGAGGGGGGGACAGGGTCATTGGCTACACCTTC. Translation gives CSARGGDRVIGYTF.

This clonotype showed up many times. The chain is built from TRBV29-1 and TRBJ1-2; D is perhaps TRBD1 (6 bases). The CDR3 has 11 amino acids. Looked up from germline, CDR1 is SQVTM and CDR2 is ANQGSEA. The ends were cut back, 4 bases at V and 6 bases at J, with 9 bases in the middle. The CDR3 here is CSVGPGDGYTF. The CDR3 DNA is TGCAGCGTTGGGCCAGGGGATGGCTACACCTTC. Supplemented by reference TRBV29-1 and TRBJ1-2, the full variable domain reads SAVISQKPSRDICQRGTSLTIQCQVDSQVTMMFWYRQQPGQSLTLIATANQGSEATYESGFVIDKFPISRPNLTFSTLTVSNMSPEDSSIYLCSVGPGDGYTFGSGTRLTVV.

This clonotype has a count of ten or more. The V and J genes are TRBV20-1 and TRBJ1-2, with D possibly TRBD1 on 5 matching bases. This CDR3 comprises 10 residues. Trimming shortened V by 5 bases and J by 4 bases, and 5 bases separated the two germline ends. CDR1 DFQATT and CDR2 SNEGSKA come from the germline V gene (reference sequence). CDR3 in amino acids: CSAGTYGYTF. The CDR3, as DNA: TGCAGTGCTGGGACCTATGGCTACACCTTC.

The chain uses TRBV10-2 and TRBJ2-5, with 15 nucleotides matching TRBD2. The V and J ends lost 5 bases and 5 bases, in that order; junction bases with no gene match: 9. Germline CDR1 WSHSY, CDR2 SAAADI. CDR3 length: 17 amino acids. The CDR3 spells CASSPWTSGGARETQYF. The CDR3 DNA reads TGCGCCAGCAGTCCCTGGACTAGCGGGGGGGCCCGCGAGACCCAGTACTTC.

In this sample, this clonotype turned up many times. The chain joins TRBV15 to TRBJ2-2; TRBD2 matches 9 bases. The V and J ends lost 0 bases and 2 bases, in that order; junction bases with no gene match: 13. The CDR3 length is 20 residues. The germline V gene has CDR1 LNHNV and CDR2 YYDKDF (reference sequence). In nucleotides, the CDR3 is TGTGCCACCAGCAGAGATTCCCTCAGCCTAGCGGGAACTAACACCGGGGAGCTGTTTTTT. Translating it yields CATSRDSLSLAGTNTGELFF. The full variable domain, in which reference TRBV15 and TRBJ2-2 provide the parts outside the CDR3, is DAMVIQNPRYQVTQFGKPVTLSCSQTLNHNVMYWYQQKSSQAPKLLFHYYDKDFNNEADTPDNFQSRRPNTSFCFLDIRSPGLGDTAMYLCATSRDSLSLAGTNTGELFFGEGSRLTVL.

This clonotype was observed many times. J is TRBJ2-3 and V is TRBV20-1; no clear D gene. This CDR3 is 15 amino acids long. Trimming stripped 0 bases from V and 3 bases from J, with 13 bases between. The V gene's germline CDR1 is DFQATT and CDR2 SNEGSKA (reference sequence). The CDR3 reads CSARDPAIGTDTQYF. DNA for the CDR3: TGCAGTGCTAGAGATCCTGCGATCGGGACAGATACGCAGTATTTT.